Listed below are T cell receptor beta chains from one sample, sequenced in a study of tumor-infiltrating lymphocytes in primary liver carcinoma. TCRdb ran MiXCR on the multiplex PCR reads and lists one entry per CDR3 protein. The data show over 75,000 distinct CDR3 sequences, less than 70% seen once. Sequenced input: tumor-adjacent normal liver tissue. Every receptor here comes from a man aged 35-49 years with primary liver carcinoma and hepatitis B virus infection. Each CDR3 is given with its conserved first and last residue.

cdr3_aa: CTSSPEQGLSEAFF
v_call: TRBV18
j_call: TRBJ1-1

cdr3_aa: CASSFRQATETQYF
v_call: TRBV5-1
j_call: TRBJ2-5

cdr3_aa: CASSIKRQGSFEQFF
v_call: TRBV19
j_call: TRBJ2-1

cdr3_aa: CSASRDGSTGAFF
v_call: TRBV29-1
j_call: TRBJ1-1

cdr3_aa: CASSLVAGGPHEQIF
v_call: TRBV11-2
j_call: TRBJ2-1

cdr3_aa: CAGILVGLGVDEQFF
v_call: TRBV11-2
j_call: TRBJ2-1

cdr3_aa: CASSYDSGNQPQHF
v_call: TRBV10-2
j_call: TRBJ1-5

cdr3_aa: CASSLRPGLVAYRETQYF
v_call: TRBV11-2
j_call: TRBJ2-5

cdr3_aa: CASSRRLNTYEQYF
v_call: TRBV4-1
j_call: TRBJ2-7

cdr3_aa: CASSATMSLYNEQFF
v_call: TRBV5-8
j_call: TRBJ2-1

cdr3_aa: CVSSQSGASSYEQYF
v_call: TRBV11-2
j_call: TRBJ2-7

cdr3_aa: CPISEGQGSANNIQYF
v_call: TRBV10-3
j_call: TRBJ2-4

cdr3_aa: CASSSSLYEQYF
v_call: TRBV18
j_call: TRBJ2-7

cdr3_aa: CANSLRTGGPKDNEQFF
v_call: TRBV5-4
j_call: TRBJ2-1

cdr3_aa: CASRTGCFNQSQLF
v_call: TRBV6-5
j_call: TRBJ1-5